A selection of T cell receptor beta chains follows, all from one sample in a study of early T cells in non-severe SARS-CoV-2 infection. MiXCR, applied by TCRdb to the 5' RACE reads, yields one record per CDR3 protein. The table records about 56,000 distinct CDR3 sequences, about 15% of them present only once. The source material was whole blood, sampled at baseline. All receptors derive from an adult who was a healthcare worker with PCR-confirmed SARS-CoV-2 infection or an uninfected control (not recorded which). The CDR3 runs from the conserved cysteine through the conserved F or W. A D gene is named only where the DNA matches it firmly. Rows give clone size only sometimes, using once, few, many, or a class for an expanded clone.

DNA: TGTGCCATCAGTGAAGCACCCGCGGGGACCGGGGAGCTGTTTTTT
CDR3: CAISEAPAGTGELFF
J: TRBJ2-2
D: -
size: -
V: TRBV10-3

DNA: TGTGCCAGCAGCTTAGGCGGGGGGGGATACAATGAGCAGTTCTTC
CDR3: CASSLGGGGYNEQFF
J: TRBJ2-1
D: TRBD2
size: few
V: TRBV7-6

DNA: TGTGCCAGCAGTCCCCAGGGTATTGGAGGGACCTACGAGCAGTACTTC
CDR3: CASSPQGIGGTYEQYF
J: TRBJ2-7
D: -
size: few
V: TRBV27

DNA: TGCAGTGCTGTACCAGGGGTAGATACGCAGTATTTT
CDR3: CSAVPGVDTQYF
J: TRBJ2-3
D: -
size: many
V: TRBV20-1

DNA: TGTGCCAGCAGTTTGGGACACGGTCAGCCCCAGCATTTT
CDR3: CASSLGHGQPQHF
J: TRBJ1-5
D: -
size: many
V: TRBV12-3/TRBV12-4

DNA: TGTGCCAACAGTCCCGGGGACAGCGGGGGGCGTACGCAGTATTTT
CDR3: CANSPGDSGGRTQYF
J: TRBJ2-3
D: TRBD2
size: -
V: TRBV9

DNA: TGCGCCAGCAGCCCTTTAGGAGGACAGACCGGGGAGCTGTTTTTT
CDR3: CASSPLGGQTGELFF
J: TRBJ2-2
D: -
size: many
V: TRBV5-1

DNA: TGTGCCAGCAGTTTACAGGCAGGGCTAAGCTCCTACGAGCAGTACTTC
CDR3: CASSLQAGLSSYEQYF
J: TRBJ2-7
D: -
size: -
V: TRBV28

DNA: TGTGCCAGCAGCCCCCACCTCGGAGTCTACGAGCAGTACTTC
CDR3: CASSPHLGVYEQYF
J: TRBJ2-7
D: -
size: many
V: TRBV6-5

DNA: TGTGCCAGCAGTGCAGACGTCCCGGGACGGAGCTCCTACGAGCAGTACTTC
CDR3: CASSADVPGRSSYEQYF
J: TRBJ2-7
D: -
size: few
V: TRBV12-3/TRBV12-4